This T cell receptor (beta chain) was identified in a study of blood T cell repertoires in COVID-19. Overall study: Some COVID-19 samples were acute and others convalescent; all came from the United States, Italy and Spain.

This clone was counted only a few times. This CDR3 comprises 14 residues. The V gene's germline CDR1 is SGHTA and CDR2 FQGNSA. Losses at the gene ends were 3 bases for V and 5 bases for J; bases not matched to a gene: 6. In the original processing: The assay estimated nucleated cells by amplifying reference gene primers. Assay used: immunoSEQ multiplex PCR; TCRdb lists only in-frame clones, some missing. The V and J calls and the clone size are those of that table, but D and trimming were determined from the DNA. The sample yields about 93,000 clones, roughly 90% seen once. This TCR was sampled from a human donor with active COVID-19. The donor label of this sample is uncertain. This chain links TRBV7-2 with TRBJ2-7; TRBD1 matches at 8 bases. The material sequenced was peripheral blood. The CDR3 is CASSLDRVKDEQYF. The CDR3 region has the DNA TGTGCCAGCAGCTTGGACAGGGTTAAAGACGAGCAGTACTTC.